This is a list of T cell receptor beta chains from one sample in a study of shared clonotypes between healthy human individuals. Assay used: immunoSEQ multiplex PCR; TCRdb lists only in-frame clones, some missing. Of about 2 million clones listed, 90% to 95% were seen once; the top ten hold 0.13%. Sequenced: naive CD4+ T cells sorted from blood. Receptors were obtained from a man aged 18-30 years in good health. The CDR3 runs from the conserved cysteine through the conserved F or W. The D gene is left open where the match is weak. Not all rows give a size; the values are once, few, many and, for expanded clones, a class.

CDR3 DNA: TGTGCCAGCAGCCTCGGCCGGCGGGGCCCCTTCCAAGAGACCCAGTACTTC
CDR3 protein: CASSLGRRGPFQETQYF
J gene: TRBJ2-5
D gene: .
V gene: TRBV27
clone size: .

CDR3 DNA: TGTGCCAGCAGGACGGGGACAAATAGTGGCTATGGCTACACCTTC
CDR3 protein: CASRTGTNSGYGYTF
J gene: TRBJ1-2
D gene: .
V gene: TRBV6-5
clone size: .

CDR3 DNA: TGTGCCAGCACACTGGGGGTCAGTTACTCGGAAGCTTTCTTT
CDR3 protein: CASTLGVSYSEAFF
J gene: TRBJ1-1
D gene: .
V gene: TRBV6-5
clone size: .

CDR3 DNA: TGTGCCAGCAGCTCGAGAACCAAGCGGGAGGGTTACAATGAGCAGTTCTTC
CDR3 protein: CASSSRTKREGYNEQFF
J gene: TRBJ2-1
D gene: TRBD2
V gene: TRBV7-2
clone size: .

CDR3 DNA: TGCAGTGCCCGGGACCCACGGGAGCAGTACTTC
CDR3 protein: CSARDPREQYF
J gene: TRBJ2-7
D gene: .
V gene: TRBV20-1
clone size: once

CDR3 DNA: TGTGCCAGCAGCTCCCGGAGCACCTCCGGGGGCTATGGCTACACCTTC
CDR3 protein: CASSSRSTSGGYGYTF
J gene: TRBJ1-2
D gene: .
V gene: TRBV4-2
clone size: .

CDR3 DNA: TGTGCCAGCAGTTTCCTCGGAGCGGATACGCAGTATTTT
CDR3 protein: CASSFLGADTQYF
J gene: TRBJ2-3
D gene: .
V gene: TRBV27
clone size: .

CDR3 DNA: TGTGCCAGCAGCGTCACAGGGGGCCAGAGCACAGATACGCAGTATTTT
CDR3 protein: CASSVTGGQSTDTQYF
J gene: TRBJ2-3
D gene: TRBD1
V gene: TRBV9
clone size: .

CDR3 DNA: TGTGCCAGCAGTCAGGGGACGCTCTACGAGCAGTACTTC
CDR3 protein: CASSQGTLYEQYF
J gene: TRBJ2-7
D gene: .
V gene: TRBV6-5
clone size: .

CDR3 DNA: TGCAGCGGGGAGGGCGGGGAGACCCAGTACTTC
CDR3 protein: CSGEGGETQYF
J gene: TRBJ2-5
D gene: TRBD2
V gene: TRBV29-1
clone size: .

CDR3 DNA: TGTGCCAGCAGTGTTGGGGGTCTGGGCACTGAAGCTTTCTTT
CDR3 protein: CASSVGGLGTEAFF
J gene: TRBJ1-1
D gene: .
V gene: TRBV6-1
clone size: .

CDR3 DNA: TGTGCCAGCAGCCGAGGGTGGATGAACACTGAAGCTTTCTTT
CDR3 protein: CASSRGWMNTEAFF
J gene: TRBJ1-1
D gene: .
V gene: TRBV5-5
clone size: .

CDR3 DNA: TGTGCCAGCAGCTTAAGAACAGGTCAGCCCCAGCATTTT
CDR3 protein: CASSLRTGQPQHF
J gene: TRBJ1-5
D gene: .
V gene: TRBV7-2
clone size: .

CDR3 DNA: TGTGCCAGCAGCGTACTAGCGGGAGGGCCCTATGAGCAGTTCTTC
CDR3 protein: CASSVLAGGPYEQFF
J gene: TRBJ2-1
D gene: TRBD2
V gene: TRBV11-2
clone size: .

CDR3 DNA: TGTGCCAGTAGTACCGGACAGGCGGTCTACGAGCAGTACTTC
CDR3 protein: CASSTGQAVYEQYF
J gene: TRBJ2-7
D gene: TRBD1
V gene: TRBV19
clone size: once

CDR3 DNA: TGTGCCAGCAGCTTAATGCTTAGGGGCAATGAGCAGTTCTTC
CDR3 protein: CASSLMLRGNEQFF
J gene: TRBJ2-1
D gene: .
V gene: TRBV11-2
clone size: .

CDR3 DNA: TGCGCCAGCAGCTTGGACGGTACTGCTAATGAAAAACTGTTTTTT
CDR3 protein: CASSLDGTANEKLFF
J gene: TRBJ1-4
D gene: .
V gene: TRBV5-1
clone size: .

CDR3 DNA: TGTGCCAGCTCAACCGGGACAGGCAGTAACTACGTAGAGCAGTACTTC
CDR3 protein: CASSTGTGSNYVEQYF
J gene: TRBJ2-7
D gene: TRBD1
V gene: TRBV18
clone size: .

CDR3 DNA: TGTGCCAGCACTACGGGACATCCAAGCCCCCAGTTCTTC
CDR3 protein: CASTTGHPSPQFF
J gene: TRBJ2-1
D gene: .
V gene: TRBV2
clone size: .

CDR3 DNA: TGTGCCAGCAGCTTTACAGGTACCTACGAGCAGTACTTC
CDR3 protein: CASSFTGTYEQYF
J gene: TRBJ2-7
D gene: .
V gene: TRBV7-2
clone size: .

CDR3 DNA: TGTGCCATAACAGGGGGCGAGTTCCAGCCCCAGCATTTT
CDR3 protein: CAITGGEFQPQHF
J gene: TRBJ1-5
D gene: TRBD1
V gene: TRBV10-3
clone size: .

CDR3 DNA: TGTGCCAGCAGCTTACGTAAGGGGGCCTCAGAGACCCAGTACTTC
CDR3 protein: CASSLRKGASETQYF
J gene: TRBJ2-5
D gene: TRBD1
V gene: TRBV7-9
clone size: .

CDR3 DNA: TGTGCCAGCAGTCCCTGGACAGACTATGGCTACACCTTC
CDR3 protein: CASSPWTDYGYTF
J gene: TRBJ1-2
D gene: .
V gene: TRBV27
clone size: .

CDR3 DNA: TGCGCCAGCAGCCAAGGTGGACGGCCTGAAGCTTTCTTT
CDR3 protein: CASSQGGRPEAFF
J gene: TRBJ1-1
D gene: .
V gene: TRBV4-3
clone size: once

CDR3 DNA: TGTGCCAGCTCCATACTAGCGGACAGTTACAATGAGCAGTTCTTC
CDR3 protein: CASSILADSYNEQFF
J gene: TRBJ2-1
D gene: TRBD2
V gene: TRBV6-5
clone size: .

CDR3 DNA: TGCGCCAGCAGCCCCGCGACTCTGCCCAACACTGAAGCTTTCTTT
CDR3 protein: CASSPATLPNTEAFF
J gene: TRBJ1-1
D gene: .
V gene: TRBV5-1
clone size: .

CDR3 DNA: TGTGCCAGTAGTAGAGGGGGTAACACTGAAGCTTTCTTT
CDR3 protein: CASSRGGNTEAFF
J gene: TRBJ1-1
D gene: .
V gene: TRBV19
clone size: once

CDR3 DNA: TGTGCCAGCAGCTTAGTCGGCAGGGGGTTTTCACCCCTCCACTTT
CDR3 protein: CASSLVGRGFSPLHF
J gene: TRBJ1-6
D gene: TRBD1
V gene: TRBV13
clone size: .

CDR3 DNA: TGTGCCAGCAGTTTATCTTGGCAGCCGAACACTGAAGCTTTCTTT
CDR3 protein: CASSLSWQPNTEAFF
J gene: TRBJ1-1
D gene: .
V gene: TRBV27
clone size: once

CDR3 DNA: TGTGCCAGAACCGGGACAGGGGAAGAGACCCAGTACTTC
CDR3 protein: CARTGTGEETQYF
J gene: TRBJ2-5
D gene: TRBD1
V gene: TRBV30
clone size: .

CDR3 DNA: TGTGCCAGCAGTCAAGGACTAGTGGGGGGCATTCAGTACTTC
CDR3 protein: CASSQGLVGGIQYF
J gene: TRBJ2-4
D gene: TRBD2
V gene: TRBV27
clone size: .

CDR3 DNA: TGTGCCAGCAGTTTATTGGCGGGAGCGAACACCGGGGAGCTGTTTTTT
CDR3 protein: CASSLLAGANTGELFF
J gene: TRBJ2-2
D gene: TRBD2
V gene: TRBV27
clone size: .

CDR3 DNA: TGTGCCACCAGCAGAGATCGGGGGGAGTACAATGAGCAGTTCTTC
CDR3 protein: CATSRDRGEYNEQFF
J gene: TRBJ2-1
D gene: TRBD2
V gene: TRBV15
clone size: .

CDR3 DNA: TGTGCCAGCAGCTTGTACCCGGGCAAATATGGCTACACCTTC
CDR3 protein: CASSLYPGKYGYTF
J gene: TRBJ1-2
D gene: .
V gene: TRBV5-5
clone size: once

CDR3 DNA: TGTGCCAGCAGCTTTGAATTAACACCGAACACTGAAGCTTTCTTT
CDR3 protein: CASSFELTPNTEAFF
J gene: TRBJ1-1
D gene: .
V gene: TRBV5-6
clone size: .

CDR3 DNA: TGTGCCAGCAGCCACGTCCCGGACAGGGTTAGAAACATTCAGTACTTC
CDR3 protein: CASSHVPDRVRNIQYF
J gene: TRBJ2-4
D gene: TRBD1
V gene: TRBV5-8
clone size: .

CDR3 DNA: TGCGCCAGCAGCTCCAGGGAGAACGGCTACACCTTC
CDR3 protein: CASSSRENGYTF
J gene: TRBJ1-2
D gene: .
V gene: TRBV5-1
clone size: .

CDR3 DNA: TGTGCCACGAAGACTAGCGGGGCCGCAGAGACCCAGTACTTC
CDR3 protein: CATKTSGAAETQYF
J gene: TRBJ2-5
D gene: TRBD2
V gene: TRBV10-3
clone size: .

CDR3 DNA: TGTGCCAGCAGTTACTCTACAGGGCGAAATACGCAGTATTTT
CDR3 protein: CASSYSTGRNTQYF
J gene: TRBJ2-3
D gene: .
V gene: TRBV6-6
clone size: .